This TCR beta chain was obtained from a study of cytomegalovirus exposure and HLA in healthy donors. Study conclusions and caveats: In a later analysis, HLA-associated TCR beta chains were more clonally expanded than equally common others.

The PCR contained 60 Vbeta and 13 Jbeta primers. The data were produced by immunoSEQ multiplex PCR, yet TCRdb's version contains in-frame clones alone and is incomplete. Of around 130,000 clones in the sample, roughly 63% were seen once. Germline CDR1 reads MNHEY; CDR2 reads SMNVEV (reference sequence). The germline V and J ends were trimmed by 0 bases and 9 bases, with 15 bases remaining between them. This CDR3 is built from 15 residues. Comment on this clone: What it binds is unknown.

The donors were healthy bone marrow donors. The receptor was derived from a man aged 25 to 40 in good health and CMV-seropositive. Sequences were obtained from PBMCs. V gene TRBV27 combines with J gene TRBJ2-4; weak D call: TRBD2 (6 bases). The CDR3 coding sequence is TGTGCCAGCAGTTTATCGGGACTTTTTACTACCATTCAGTACTTC. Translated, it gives CASSLSGLFTTIQYF.